This T cell receptor beta chain was documented in a study of CD8+CD57+ T cells in acquired aplastic anemia. Study details: The mean DNA yield obtained from sorted CD4+ and CD8+ cells came to approximately 3.2 ug. Regarding the study as a whole: With respect to CD8+ Simpson's diversity, patients and controls did not differ significantly.

Genomic DNA, serving as template, underwent TCR beta VDJ and CDR3 profiling. TCRdb passed the reads through MiXCR, listing each CDR3 protein once. The table includes about 190,000 distinct CDR3 sequences, approximately 52% detected once. Turning to this clonotype: The antigen is unknown.

The sequence came from a human donor in good health, serving as a control. Specimen: sorted CD4+, CD8+, or CD8+CD57+ T cells (not recorded which) from PBMCs.

CDR3 in DNA: TGTGCCATCAGTGAGTCAGGACAGGGGAACAACGAGCAGTACTTC. This translates into CAISESGQGNNEQYF. This chain uses TRBV10-3 with TRBJ2-7; 9 bases map to TRBD1. The germline V gene has CDR1 ENHRY and CDR2 SYGVKD. CDR3 length: 15 residues. With V trimmed by 0 bases and J by 5 bases, 5 bases remained unmatched.